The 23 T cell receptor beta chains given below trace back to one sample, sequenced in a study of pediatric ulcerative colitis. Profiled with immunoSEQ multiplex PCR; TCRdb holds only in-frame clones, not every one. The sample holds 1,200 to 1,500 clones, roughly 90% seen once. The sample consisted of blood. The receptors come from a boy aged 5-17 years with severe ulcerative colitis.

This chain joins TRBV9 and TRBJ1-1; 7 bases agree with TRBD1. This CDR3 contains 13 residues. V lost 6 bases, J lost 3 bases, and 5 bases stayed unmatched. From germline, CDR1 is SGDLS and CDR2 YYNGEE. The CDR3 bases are TGTGCCAGCAACAGGGGAGAGGACACTGAAGCTTTCTTT. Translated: CASNRGEDTEAFF.

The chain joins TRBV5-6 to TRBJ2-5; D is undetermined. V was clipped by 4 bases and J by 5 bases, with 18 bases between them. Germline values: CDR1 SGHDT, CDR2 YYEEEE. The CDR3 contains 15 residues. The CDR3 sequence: CASSPITVQIETQYF. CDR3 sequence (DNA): TGTGCCAGCAGCCCAATTACGGTACAAATCGAGACCCAGTACTTC.

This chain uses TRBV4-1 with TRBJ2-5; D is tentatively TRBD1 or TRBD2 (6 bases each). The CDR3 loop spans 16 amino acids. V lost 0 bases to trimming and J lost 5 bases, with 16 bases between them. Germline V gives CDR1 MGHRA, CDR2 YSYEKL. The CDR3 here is CASSQEKKGGGETQYF. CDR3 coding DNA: TGCGCCAGCAGCCAAGAAAAGAAGGGGGGCGGGGAGACCCAGTACTTC.

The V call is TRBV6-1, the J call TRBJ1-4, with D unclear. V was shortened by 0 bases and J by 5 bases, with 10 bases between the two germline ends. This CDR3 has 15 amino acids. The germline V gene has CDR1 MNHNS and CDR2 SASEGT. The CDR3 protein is CASSEAKVENEKLFF. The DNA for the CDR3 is TGTGCCAGCAGTGAAGCGAAGGTAGAGAATGAAAAACTGTTTTTT.

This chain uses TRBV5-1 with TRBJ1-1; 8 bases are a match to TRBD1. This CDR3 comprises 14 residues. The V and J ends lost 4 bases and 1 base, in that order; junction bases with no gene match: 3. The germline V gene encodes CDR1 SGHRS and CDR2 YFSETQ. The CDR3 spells CASSPGTGNTEAFF. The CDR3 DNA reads TGCGCCAGCAGCCCAGGGACAGGGAACACTGAAGCTTTCTTT.

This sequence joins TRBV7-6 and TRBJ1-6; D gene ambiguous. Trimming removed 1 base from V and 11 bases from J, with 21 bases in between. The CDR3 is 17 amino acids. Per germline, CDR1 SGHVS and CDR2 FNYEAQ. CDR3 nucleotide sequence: TGTGCCAGCAGCTTAGACCCATTAGCCGACGGAAGGGCACCCCTCCACTTT. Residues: CASSLDPLADGRAPLHF.

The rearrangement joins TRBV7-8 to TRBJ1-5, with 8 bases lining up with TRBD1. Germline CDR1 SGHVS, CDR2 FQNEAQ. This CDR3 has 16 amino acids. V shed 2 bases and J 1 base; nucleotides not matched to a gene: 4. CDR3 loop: CASSLTTGGSNQPQHF. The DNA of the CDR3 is TGTGCCAGCAGCTTAACTACAGGGGGGAGCAATCAGCCCCAGCATTTT.

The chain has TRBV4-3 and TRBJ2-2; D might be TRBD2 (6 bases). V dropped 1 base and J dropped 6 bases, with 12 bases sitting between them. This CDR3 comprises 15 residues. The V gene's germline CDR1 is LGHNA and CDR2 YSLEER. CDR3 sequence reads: CASSQARRGAGELFF. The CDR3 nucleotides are TGCGCCAGCAGCCAAGCGAGGAGGGGCGCCGGGGAGCTGTTTTTT.

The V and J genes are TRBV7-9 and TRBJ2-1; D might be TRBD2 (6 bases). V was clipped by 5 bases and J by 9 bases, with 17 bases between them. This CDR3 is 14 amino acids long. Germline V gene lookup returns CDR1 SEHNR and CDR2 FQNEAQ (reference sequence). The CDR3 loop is CASSPRDSISEQFF. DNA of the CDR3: TGTGCCAGCAGCCCCCGGGACTCTATAAGTGAGCAGTTCTTC.

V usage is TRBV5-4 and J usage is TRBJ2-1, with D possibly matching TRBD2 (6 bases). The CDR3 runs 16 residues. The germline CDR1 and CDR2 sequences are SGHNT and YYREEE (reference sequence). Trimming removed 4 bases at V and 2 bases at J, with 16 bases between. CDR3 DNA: TGTGCCAGCAGCCATATCTTGGGACTTACCTACAATGAGCAGTTCTTC. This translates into CASSHILGLTYNEQFF. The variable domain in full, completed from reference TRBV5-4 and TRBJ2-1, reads ETGVTQSPTHLIKTRGQQVTLRCSSQSGHNTVSWYQQALGQGPQFIFQYYREEENGRGNFPPRFSGLQFPNYSSELNVNALELDDSALYLCASSHILGLTYNEQFFGPGTRLTVL.

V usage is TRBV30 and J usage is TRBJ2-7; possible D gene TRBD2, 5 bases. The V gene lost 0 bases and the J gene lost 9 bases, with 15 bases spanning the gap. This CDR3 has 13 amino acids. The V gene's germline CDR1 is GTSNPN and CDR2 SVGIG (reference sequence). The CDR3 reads CAWSVRAFGGQYV. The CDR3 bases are TGTGCCTGGAGTGTGAGGGCTTTCGGAGGGCAGTACGTC.

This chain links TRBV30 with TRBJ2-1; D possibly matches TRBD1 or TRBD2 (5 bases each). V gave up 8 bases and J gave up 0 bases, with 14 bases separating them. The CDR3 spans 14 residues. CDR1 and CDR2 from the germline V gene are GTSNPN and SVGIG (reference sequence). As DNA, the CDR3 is TGTGCCACCCCGGGACCCAGCTCCTACAATGAGCAGTTCTTC. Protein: CATPGPSSYNEQFF.

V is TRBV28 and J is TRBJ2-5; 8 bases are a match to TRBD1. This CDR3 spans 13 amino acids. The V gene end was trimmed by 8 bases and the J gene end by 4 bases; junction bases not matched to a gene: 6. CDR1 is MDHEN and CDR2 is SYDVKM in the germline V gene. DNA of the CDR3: TGTGCCAGCGGACAGGGTGGGAGAGAGACCCAGTACTTC. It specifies CASGQGGRETQYF.

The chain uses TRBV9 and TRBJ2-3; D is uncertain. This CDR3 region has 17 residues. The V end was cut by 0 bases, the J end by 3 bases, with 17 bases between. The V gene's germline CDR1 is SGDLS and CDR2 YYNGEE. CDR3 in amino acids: CASSVDPSGLVTDTQYF. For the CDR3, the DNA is TGTGCCAGCAGCGTAGACCCCTCGGGCCTGGTTACAGATACGCAGTATTTT.

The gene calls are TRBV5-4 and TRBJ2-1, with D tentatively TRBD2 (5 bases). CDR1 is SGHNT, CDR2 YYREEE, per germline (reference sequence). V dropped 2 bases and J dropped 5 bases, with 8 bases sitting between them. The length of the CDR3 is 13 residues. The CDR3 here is CASSLTGDNEQFF. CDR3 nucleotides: TGTGCCAGCAGCTTAACCGGGGACAATGAGCAGTTCTTC.

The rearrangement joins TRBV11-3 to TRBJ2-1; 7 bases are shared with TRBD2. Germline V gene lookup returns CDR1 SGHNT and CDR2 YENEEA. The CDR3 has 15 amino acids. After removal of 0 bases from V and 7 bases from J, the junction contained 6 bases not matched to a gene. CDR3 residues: CASSLEAGPRNEQFF. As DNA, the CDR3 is TGTGCCAGCAGCTTAGAAGCGGGGCCCAGGAATGAGCAGTTCTTC.

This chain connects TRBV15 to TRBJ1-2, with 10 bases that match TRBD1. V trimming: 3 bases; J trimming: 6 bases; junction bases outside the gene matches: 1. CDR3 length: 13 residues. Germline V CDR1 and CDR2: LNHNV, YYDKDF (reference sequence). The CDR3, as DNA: TGTGCCACCAGCAGGGACAGGGGGAATGGCTACACCTTC. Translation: CATSRDRGNGYTF.

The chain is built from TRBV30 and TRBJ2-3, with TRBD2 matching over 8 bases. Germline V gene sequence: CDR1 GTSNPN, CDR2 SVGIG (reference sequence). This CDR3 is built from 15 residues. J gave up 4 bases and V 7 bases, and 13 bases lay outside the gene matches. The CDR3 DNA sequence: TGTGCCTCCCACGTAGCGGGAAGAGGGGCAGATACGCAGTATTTT. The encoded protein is CASHVAGRGADTQYF. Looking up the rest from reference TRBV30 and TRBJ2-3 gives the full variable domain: SQTIHQWPATLVQPVGSPLSLECTVEGTSNPNLYWYRQAAGRGLQLLFYSVGIGQISSEVPQNLSASRPQDRQFILSSKKLLLSDSGFYLCASHVAGRGADTQYFGPGTRLTVL.

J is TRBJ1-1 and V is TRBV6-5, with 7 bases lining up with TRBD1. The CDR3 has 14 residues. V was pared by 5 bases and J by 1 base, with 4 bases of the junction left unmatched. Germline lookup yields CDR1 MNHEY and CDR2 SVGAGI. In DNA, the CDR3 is TGTGCCAGCAGTCGGGACAGTCGGAACACTGAAGCTTTCTTT. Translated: CASSRDSRNTEAFF.

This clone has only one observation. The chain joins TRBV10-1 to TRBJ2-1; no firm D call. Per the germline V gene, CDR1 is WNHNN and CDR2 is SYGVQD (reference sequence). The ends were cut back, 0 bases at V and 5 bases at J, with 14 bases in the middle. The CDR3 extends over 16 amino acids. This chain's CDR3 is CASSESIVSPHNEQFF. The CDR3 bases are TGCGCCAGCAGTGAGTCGATAGTGTCGCCCCACAATGAGCAGTTCTTC.

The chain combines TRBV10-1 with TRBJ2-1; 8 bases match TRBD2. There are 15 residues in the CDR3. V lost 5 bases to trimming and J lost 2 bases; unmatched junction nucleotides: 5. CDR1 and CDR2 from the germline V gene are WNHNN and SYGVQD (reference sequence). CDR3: CASSLSGRPYNEQFF. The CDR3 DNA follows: TGCGCCAGCAGTCTAAGCGGGAGACCCTACAATGAGCAGTTCTTC.

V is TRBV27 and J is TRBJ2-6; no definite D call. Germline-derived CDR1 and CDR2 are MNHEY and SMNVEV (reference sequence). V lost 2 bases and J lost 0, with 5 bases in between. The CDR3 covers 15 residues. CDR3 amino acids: CASSLVSSGANVLTF. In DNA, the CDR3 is TGTGCCAGCAGTTTAGTTAGCTCTGGGGCCAACGTCCTGACTTTC.

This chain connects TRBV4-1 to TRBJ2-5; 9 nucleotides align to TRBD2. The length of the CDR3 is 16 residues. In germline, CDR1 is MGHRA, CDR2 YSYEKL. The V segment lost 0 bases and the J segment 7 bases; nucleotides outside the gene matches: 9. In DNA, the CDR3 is TGCGCCAGCAGCCAAGATACGGCGGGAGGGCCAGGGACCCAGTACTTC. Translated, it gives CASSQDTAGGPGTQYF.